This T cell receptor (beta chain) originates from a study of early T cells in non-severe SARS-CoV-2 infection. Overall study: The sequenced material was bulk RNA from unsorted whole blood, and its chains were unpaired. Study findings and constraints: A preference for anti-spike CD8 responses marked VDJdb matching, which missed private and CD4 specificities.

TCRdb reprocessed the 5' RACE reads via MiXCR and lists one record per CDR3 protein. The repertoire holds around 46,000 distinct CDR3 sequences, 5.6% seen once, with 4.5% in the top ten. The length of the CDR3 is 12 residues. V was clipped by 6 bases and J by 8 bases; unmatched bases: 4. Germline assignment: CDR1 DFQATT and CDR2 SNEGSKA (reference sequence). This clonotype was seen only a few times. Its antigen is not known. The TCR was taken from an adult who was a healthcare worker with PCR-confirmed SARS-CoV-2 infection or an uninfected control (not recorded which). The material sequenced was whole blood. V gene TRBV20-1 combines with J gene TRBJ1-6; 7 nucleotides line up with TRBD1. Here the CDR3 DNA reads TGCAGTGCGAAAACAGGGGATTCACCCCTCCACTTT. Translated, it gives CSAKTGDSPLHF.